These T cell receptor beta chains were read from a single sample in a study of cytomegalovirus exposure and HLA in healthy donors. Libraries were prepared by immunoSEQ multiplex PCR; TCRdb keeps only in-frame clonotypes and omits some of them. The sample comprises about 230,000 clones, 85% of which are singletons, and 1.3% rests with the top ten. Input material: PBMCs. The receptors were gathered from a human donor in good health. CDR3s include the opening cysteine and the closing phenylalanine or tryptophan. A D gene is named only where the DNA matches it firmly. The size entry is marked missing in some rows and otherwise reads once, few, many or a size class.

CDR3aa: CASSQDGQTNTEAFF
CDR3nt: TGCGCCAGCAGCCAAGACGGACAGACGAACACTGAAGCTTTCTTT
j_gene: TRBJ1-1
v_gene: TRBV4-1
abundance: NA
len: 15
d_gene: NA

CDR3aa: CASSGEDSSYEQYF
CDR3nt: TGTGCCAGCAGCGGTGAGGACTCCTCCTACGAGCAGTACTTC
j_gene: TRBJ2-7
v_gene: TRBV5-4
abundance: NA
len: 14
d_gene: NA

CDR3aa: CASSEMTGDQPQHF
CDR3nt: TGTGCCAGCAGTGAAATGACAGGGGATCAGCCCCAGCATTTT
j_gene: TRBJ1-5
v_gene: TRBV6-1
abundance: NA
len: 14
d_gene: TRBD1

CDR3aa: CASSPGQATYSNQPQHF
CDR3nt: TGTGCCAGCTCACCCGGACAGGCAACTTATAGCAATCAGCCCCAGCATTTT
j_gene: TRBJ1-5
v_gene: TRBV18
abundance: once
len: 17
d_gene: TRBD1

CDR3aa: CASRTVGDVNEQFF
CDR3nt: TGTGCCAGTAGAACGGTGGGAGACGTCAATGAGCAGTTCTTC
j_gene: TRBJ2-1
v_gene: TRBV19
abundance: NA
len: 14
d_gene: NA

CDR3aa: CASSQGVLAATWEQYF
CDR3nt: TGTGCCAGCAGCCAAGGGGTACTAGCGGCCACCTGGGAGCAGTACTTC
j_gene: TRBJ2-7
v_gene: TRBV14
abundance: NA
len: 16
d_gene: TRBD2

CDR3aa: CASSQSIGFGGGMNTEAFF
CDR3nt: TGCGCCAGCAGTCAATCAATCGGGTTTGGAGGAGGAATGAACACTGAAGCTTTCTTT
j_gene: TRBJ1-1
v_gene: TRBV23-1
abundance: NA
len: 19
d_gene: NA

CDR3aa: CASSLAGTSGRGNEQFF
CDR3nt: TGTGCCAGCAGCTTAGCGGGGACTAGCGGGAGGGGCAATGAGCAGTTCTTC
j_gene: TRBJ2-1
v_gene: TRBV7-2
abundance: NA
len: 17
d_gene: TRBD2

CDR3aa: CASRGGRQGVAFF
CDR3nt: TGTGCCAGCAGGGGGGGGAGACAGGGGGTAGCTTTCTTT
j_gene: TRBJ1-1
v_gene: TRBV28
abundance: NA
len: 13
d_gene: TRBD1

CDR3aa: CATSAWGGGEILSGANVLTF
CDR3nt: TGTGCCACCAGCGCCTGGGGCGGGGGCGAGATCCTCTCTGGGGCCAACGTCCTGACTTTC
j_gene: TRBJ2-6
v_gene: TRBV15
abundance: few
len: 20
d_gene: NA

CDR3aa: CASGRGRTGELFF
CDR3nt: TGCGCCAGCGGCCGGGGTCGGACCGGGGAGCTGTTTTTT
j_gene: TRBJ2-2
v_gene: TRBV23-1
abundance: NA
len: 13
d_gene: NA

CDR3aa: CASSPAPGTSYNEQFF
CDR3nt: TGTGCCAGCAGCCCAGCCCCCGGGACTAGTTACAATGAGCAGTTCTTC
j_gene: TRBJ2-1
v_gene: TRBV7-3
abundance: NA
len: 16
d_gene: TRBD2

CDR3aa: CASSEGVFVGTVAKNIQYF
CDR3nt: TGTGCCAGCAGTGAAGGGGTTTTTGTGGGGACTGTAGCCAAAAACATTCAGTACTTC
j_gene: TRBJ2-4
v_gene: TRBV6-1
abundance: NA
len: 19
d_gene: NA

CDR3aa: CASSRGARDTEAFF
CDR3nt: TGTGCCAGCAGCCGCGGGGCCAGGGACACTGAAGCTTTCTTT
j_gene: TRBJ1-1
v_gene: TRBV6-5
abundance: NA
len: 14
d_gene: NA

CDR3aa: CASSIGDRLSGEAFF
CDR3nt: TGTGCCAGCAGTATAGGGGACAGGTTATCGGGTGAAGCTTTCTTT
j_gene: TRBJ1-1
v_gene: TRBV28
abundance: NA
len: 15
d_gene: TRBD1

CDR3aa: CASSETGNSNQPRHF
CDR3nt: TGCGCCAGCAGCGAGACAGGGAATAGCAATCAGCCCCGGCATTTT
j_gene: TRBJ1-5
v_gene: TRBV5-1
abundance: once
len: 15
d_gene: TRBD1

CDR3aa: CASSSTIILGGYGNTIYF
CDR3nt: TGTGCCAGCAGCTCGACCATAATTCTAGGAGGATACGGAAACACCATATATTTT
j_gene: TRBJ1-3
v_gene: TRBV7-8
abundance: NA
len: 18
d_gene: NA

CDR3aa: CASSQVRAGLPMRETQYF
CDR3nt: TGCGCCAGCAGCCAAGTGCGTGCAGGACTTCCAATGAGAGAGACCCAGTACTTC
j_gene: TRBJ2-5
v_gene: TRBV4-1
abundance: NA
len: 18
d_gene: NA

CDR3aa: CASSALGAGGFQPQHF
CDR3nt: TGTGCCAGCAGTGCCCTGGGGGCAGGGGGCTTTCAGCCCCAGCATTTT
j_gene: TRBJ1-5
v_gene: TRBV6-6
abundance: NA
len: 16
d_gene: TRBD1

CDR3aa: CASSLSPQGIGELFF
CDR3nt: TGTGCCAGCAGCCTTTCTCCACAGGGAATCGGGGAGCTGTTTTTT
j_gene: TRBJ2-2
v_gene: TRBV5-5
abundance: NA
len: 15
d_gene: NA

CDR3aa: CASSLLTGFYNEQFF
CDR3nt: TGTGCCAGCAGCCTTTTGACAGGGTTCTACAATGAGCAGTTCTTC
j_gene: TRBJ2-1
v_gene: TRBV7-9
abundance: NA
len: 15
d_gene: TRBD1

CDR3aa: CAWSGLAEAFF
CDR3nt: TGTGCCTGGAGTGGTTTAGCAGAAGCTTTCTTT
j_gene: TRBJ1-1
v_gene: TRBV30
abundance: NA
len: 11
d_gene: NA

CDR3aa: CSTGGRAGYEQYF
CDR3nt: TGTTCAACGGGCGGGAGGGCCGGATACGAGCAGTACTTC
j_gene: TRBJ2-7
v_gene: TRBV6-5
abundance: few
len: 13
d_gene: TRBD2

CDR3aa: CASSPGTSGPSYEQYF
CDR3nt: TGTGCCAGCAGCCCCGGGACTAGCGGCCCCTCCTACGAGCAGTACTTC
j_gene: TRBJ2-7
v_gene: TRBV7-2
abundance: NA
len: 16
d_gene: TRBD2

CDR3aa: CASSQDGLAGEGEQYF
CDR3nt: TGCGCCAGCAGCCAAGATGGACTAGCGGGAGAAGGCGAGCAGTACTTC
j_gene: TRBJ2-7
v_gene: TRBV4-1
abundance: NA
len: 16
d_gene: TRBD2

CDR3aa: CASSQERGTGTTYEQYF
CDR3nt: TGTGCCAGCAGCCAAGAGAGGGGGACGGGAACCACTTACGAGCAGTACTTC
j_gene: TRBJ2-7
v_gene: TRBV7-8
abundance: few
len: 17
d_gene: NA

CDR3aa: CASRGQATDTQYF
CDR3nt: TGTGCCAGTAGGGGACAGGCCACAGATACGCAGTATTTT
j_gene: TRBJ2-3
v_gene: TRBV2
abundance: NA
len: 13
d_gene: TRBD1

CDR3aa: CASSQQGLSSGNTIYF
CDR3nt: TGTGCCAGCAGTCAACAGGGGCTTAGCTCTGGAAACACCATATATTTT
j_gene: TRBJ1-3
v_gene: TRBV7-3
abundance: NA
len: 16
d_gene: TRBD1

CDR3aa: CASSSGQGSYGYTF
CDR3nt: TGTGCCAGCAGCTCGGGACAGGGTAGCTATGGCTACACCTTC
j_gene: TRBJ1-2
v_gene: TRBV7-8
abundance: NA
len: 14
d_gene: TRBD1

CDR3aa: CASSPLAGVPDTQYF
CDR3nt: TGTGCCAGCAGCCCACTAGCGGGAGTCCCCGATACGCAGTATTTT
j_gene: TRBJ2-3
v_gene: TRBV11-2
abundance: NA
len: 15
d_gene: TRBD2

CDR3aa: CASSYGADSREQFF
CDR3nt: TGTGCCAGCAGTTACGGAGCGGACAGTAGGGAGCAGTTCTTC
j_gene: TRBJ2-1
v_gene: TRBV6-9
abundance: NA
len: 14
d_gene: NA

CDR3aa: CASSTDRVHTGELFF
CDR3nt: TGCGCCAGCAGCACCGACAGGGTTCACACCGGGGAGCTGTTTTTT
j_gene: TRBJ2-2
v_gene: TRBV5-1
abundance: NA
len: 15
d_gene: TRBD1

CDR3aa: CASSLGTSGGYNEQFF
CDR3nt: TGTGCCAGCAGCTTGGGAACTAGCGGGGGATACAATGAGCAGTTCTTC
j_gene: TRBJ2-1
v_gene: TRBV5-4
abundance: NA
len: 16
d_gene: TRBD2

CDR3aa: CAISGMGTQGELFF
CDR3nt: TGTGCCATCAGTGGGATGGGGACGCAGGGGGAACTGTTTTTT
j_gene: TRBJ1-4
v_gene: TRBV10-3
abundance: NA
len: 14
d_gene: TRBD1

CDR3aa: CSSSLPTGSSTDTQYF
CDR3nt: TGTTCCAGCAGCTTACCGACAGGTTCGAGCACAGATACGCAGTATTTT
j_gene: TRBJ2-3
v_gene: TRBV7-9
abundance: NA
len: 16
d_gene: NA

CDR3aa: CASSPVRLAGVFMDTGELFF
CDR3nt: TGTGCCAGCAGCCCAGTAAGACTAGCGGGAGTTTTCATGGACACCGGGGAGCTGTTTTTT
j_gene: TRBJ2-2
v_gene: TRBV7-6
abundance: NA
len: 20
d_gene: TRBD2

CDR3aa: CASSPPLAGLLHNEQFF
CDR3nt: TGTGCCAGCAGCCCCCCACTAGCGGGACTCCTCCACAATGAGCAGTTCTTC
j_gene: TRBJ2-1
v_gene: TRBV7-3
abundance: NA
len: 17
d_gene: TRBD2

CDR3aa: CASSSGLASDTQYF
CDR3nt: TGCGCCAGCAGCTCCGGACTAGCATCAGATACGCAGTATTTT
j_gene: TRBJ2-3
v_gene: TRBV5-1
abundance: NA
len: 14
d_gene: TRBD2

CDR3aa: CASSLATSSYNEQFF
CDR3nt: TGTGCCAGCAGTTTAGCCACGAGCTCCTACAATGAGCAGTTCTTC
j_gene: TRBJ2-1
v_gene: TRBV6-5
abundance: NA
len: 15
d_gene: NA

CDR3aa: CSAPGIDEQFF
CDR3nt: TGCAGTGCTCCAGGGATCGATGAGCAGTTCTTC
j_gene: TRBJ2-1
v_gene: TRBV20-1
abundance: NA
len: 11
d_gene: NA

CDR3aa: CASSLQGNQPQHF
CDR3nt: TGTGCCAGCAGCTTACAGGGTAATCAGCCCCAGCATTTT
j_gene: TRBJ1-5
v_gene: TRBV7-8
abundance: NA
len: 13
d_gene: NA

CDR3aa: CASTSGTGESYEQYF
CDR3nt: TGTGCCAGCACGTCCGGGACAGGGGAATCCTACGAGCAGTACTTC
j_gene: TRBJ2-7
v_gene: TRBV28
abundance: NA
len: 15
d_gene: TRBD1

CDR3aa: CSVEDERNYGYTF
CDR3nt: TGCAGCGTTGAAGATGAGAGGAACTATGGCTACACCTTC
j_gene: TRBJ1-2
v_gene: TRBV29-1
abundance: NA
len: 13
d_gene: NA

CDR3aa: CAISGDRHYEQYF
CDR3nt: TGTGCCATCAGTGGGGACAGACACTACGAGCAGTACTTC
j_gene: TRBJ2-7
v_gene: TRBV10-3
abundance: NA
len: 13
d_gene: TRBD1